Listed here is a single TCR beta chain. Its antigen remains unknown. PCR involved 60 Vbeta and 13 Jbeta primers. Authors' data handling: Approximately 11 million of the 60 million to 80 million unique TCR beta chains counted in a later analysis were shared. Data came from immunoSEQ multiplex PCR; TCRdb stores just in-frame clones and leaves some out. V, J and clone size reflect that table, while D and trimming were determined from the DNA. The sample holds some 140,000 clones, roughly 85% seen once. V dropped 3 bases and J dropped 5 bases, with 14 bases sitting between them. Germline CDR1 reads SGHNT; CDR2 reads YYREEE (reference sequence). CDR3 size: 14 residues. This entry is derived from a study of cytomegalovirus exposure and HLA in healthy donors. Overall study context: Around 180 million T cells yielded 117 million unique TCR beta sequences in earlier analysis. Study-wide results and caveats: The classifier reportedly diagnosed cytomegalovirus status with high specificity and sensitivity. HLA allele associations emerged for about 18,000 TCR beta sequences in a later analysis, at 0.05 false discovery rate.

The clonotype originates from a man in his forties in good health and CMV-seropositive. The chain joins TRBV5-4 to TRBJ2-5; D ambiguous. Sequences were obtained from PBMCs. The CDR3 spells CASSSSSTGETQYF. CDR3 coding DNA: TGTGCCAGCAGCTCGTCTTCCACCGGGGAGACCCAGTACTTC. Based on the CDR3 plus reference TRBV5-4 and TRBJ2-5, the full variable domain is ETGVTQSPTHLIKTRGQQVTLRCSSQSGHNTVSWYQQALGQGPQFIFQYYREEENGRGNFPPRFSGLQFPNYSSELNVNALELDDSALYLCASSSSSTGETQYFGPGTRLLVL.